These 16 T cell receptor beta chains were sequenced from one sample in a study of T cells in Graves' hyperthyroidism and ophthalmopathy. Researchers took RNA transcripts and amplified the TCR beta CDR3 regions from them. The HTBI primer set drove a first-round RT-PCR of the TCR CDR3. TCRdb analysed the multiplex PCR reads with MiXCR anew, one entry per CDR3 protein. The sample includes hundreds of thousands of distinct CDR3 sequences, about 25% of them seen just once. Sequenced sample: blood. The origin of the receptors is a man aged 35-49 years with Graves' hyperthyroidism that later progressed to Graves' ophthalmopathy.

The sample holds many counts of this clonotype. The chain is built from TRBV6-5 and TRBJ2-6; TRBD1 agrees at 8 bases. The junction had 5 bases not matched to a gene; V was cut back by 4 bases and J by 0 bases. This CDR3 contains 17 residues. Germline lookup yields CDR1 MNHEY and CDR2 SVGAGI. The CDR3 nucleotides read TGTGCCAGCAGTTTTGGACAGGGTGGCTCTGGGGCCAACGTCCTGACTTTC. This codes for CASSFGQGGSGANVLTF.

This clonotype was picked up many times. A read error may be the cause here, since a much bigger clone is one base away. The genes are TRBV6-5 and TRBJ2-4; tentatively, D is TRBD1 (6 bases). The CDR3 consists of 15 residues. Germline lookup yields CDR1 MNHEY and CDR2 SVGAGI. The chain's CDR3 is CASSSFRGAKTIQYF. The CDR3 DNA sequence: TGTGCCAGCAGTTCCTTCAGGGGTGCCAAAACCATTCAGTACTTC.

This clonotype appeared many times. The gene calls are TRBV6-1 and TRBJ2-2; D ambiguous. V was pared by 4 bases and J by 3 bases, with 9 bases between. The CDR3 is 14 residues long. Germline CDR1 MNHNS, CDR2 SASEGT. For the CDR3, the DNA is TGTGCCAGCAGTGTGGACGCCGACACCGGGGAGCTGTTTTTT. This encodes CASSVDADTGELFF.

V gene TRBV6-1 combines with J gene TRBJ1-5; 8 bases map to TRBD1. V was pared by 4 bases and J by 4 bases, with 6 bases of the junction left unmatched. Germline CDR1 reads MNHNS; CDR2 reads SASEGT. CDR3 length equals 15 residues. This CDR3 is CASSGDRGRNQPQHF. In DNA, the CDR3 is TGTGCCAGCAGTGGAGACAGGGGACGAAATCAGCCCCAGCATTTT.

This clonotype was recorded many times. The chain employs TRBV12-3 or TRBV12-4 and TRBJ2-5; D gene unclear. CDR3 length equals 13 residues. The ends were cut back, 6 bases at V and 13 bases at J, with 21 bases in the middle. The chain's CDR3 is CASSLKTTSGPYF. In DNA form, the CDR3 reads TGTGCCAGCAGCCTAAAGACAACCTCCGGCCCGTACTTC.

There are a few counts of this clonotype. The chain is built from TRBV4-1 and TRBJ2-7; no firm D call. This CDR3 spans 14 amino acids. CDR1 MGHRA and CDR2 YSYEKL come from the germline V gene. V lost 5 bases and J 0 bases, leaving 11 bases between the germline ends. As DNA, the CDR3 is TGCGCCAGCAGCGAACACAAGATCTCCTACGAGCAGTACTTC. Translated: CASSEHKISYEQYF.

This clonotype was observed many times. J is TRBJ2-5 and V is TRBV29-1; 7 nucleotides line up with TRBD1. V lost 4 bases to trimming and J lost 7 bases; unmatched junction nucleotides: 3. The V gene's germline CDR1 is SQVTM and CDR2 ANQGSEA. The CDR3 runs to 11 residues. The CDR3 reads CSVGTGGTQYF. Here the CDR3 DNA reads TGCAGCGTTGGGACAGGCGGGACCCAGTACTTC.

This clonotype was observed many times. The chain joins TRBV7-9 to TRBJ1-5; maybe TRBD1 (5 bases). CDR3 length equals 14 residues. Between the trimmed V and J ends, which lost 1 base and 9 bases, there was a span of 13 bases. Germline CDR1 SEHNR, CDR2 FQNEAQ (reference sequence). CDR3 sequence reads: CASSLGGSRGPQHF. In DNA form, the CDR3 reads TGTGCCAGCAGCTTAGGAGGATCTAGGGGGCCCCAGCATTTT.

The chain carries TRBV19 and TRBJ1-1; TRBD1 aligns across 7 bases. With 5 bases clipped from V and 6 bases from J, the junction kept 9 bases outside the gene matches. This CDR3 comprises 14 residues. Germline V lookup: CDR1 LNHDA, CDR2 SQIVND (reference sequence). The CDR3 DNA reads TGTGCCAGTAGTGTCGACAGGGTCGGAGCTGAAGCTTTCTTT. As protein: CASSVDRVGAEAFF.

This chain connects TRBV12-3 or TRBV12-4 to TRBJ2-5; TRBD2 agrees at 15 bases. Trimming removed 3 bases from V and 5 bases from J; junction bases left unmatched: 4. CDR3 length: 16 residues. The CDR3 region has the DNA TGTGCCAGCAGTTTGGGGACTAGCGGGAGGAGCGAGACCCAGTACTTC. This codes for CASSLGTSGRSETQYF.

Many counts were recorded for this clonotype. This sequence joins TRBV11-2 and TRBJ1-1; D not resolved. The CDR3 has 15 residues. V was clipped by 2 bases and J by 1 base, with 11 bases between them. Germline values: CDR1 SGHAT, CDR2 FQNNGV. CDR3 loop: CASSLQLQANTEAFF. CDR3 coding DNA: TGTGCCAGCAGCTTACAACTACAAGCGAACACTGAAGCTTTCTTT. Together with reference TRBV11-2 and TRBJ1-1, the CDR3 gives the full variable domain: EAGVAQSPRYKIIEKRQSVAFWCNPISGHATLYWYQQILGQGPKLLIQFQNNGVVDDSQLPKDRFSAERLKGVDSTLKIQPAKLEDSAVYLCASSLQLQANTEAFFGQGTRLTVV.

This clonotype was seen at least ten times. The germline gene is not matched at one end of the junction; a read error may be the cause. The J gene is TRBJ2-5, the V gene TRBV29-1; D gene unclear. Germline V gene lookup returns CDR1 SQVTM and CDR2 ANQGSEA. The CDR3 has 11 residues. The CDR3 nucleotides read TGCAGCGTTGTGGCTGGAGAGGCCCAGTACTTC. This codes for CSVVAGEAQYF.

This clonotype has a handful of counts. This may come from a read error, since a much larger clone is one base off. This CDR3 is missing its conserved last phenylalanine or tryptophan, likely due to a read error. The chain combines TRBV10-1 with TRBJ2-7; TRBD1 matches 7 bases. The CDR3 has 14 residues. Germline CDR1 is WNHNN and CDR2 is SYGVQD (reference sequence). Germline trimming cut 3 bases from V and 3 bases from J; bases unmatched to any gene: 5. CDR3 residues: CASSDGTVVYEQYL. The DNA of the CDR3 is TGCGCCAGCAGTGATGGGACAGTAGTCTACGAGCAGTACCTC.

The chain employs TRBV6-2 or TRBV6-3 and TRBJ2-7, with a tentative D call TRBD1 (6 bases). The CDR3 consists of 14 residues. The V gene's germline CDR1 is MNHEY and CDR2 SVGEGT. With 6 bases removed from V and 1 base from J, the gap between germline ends came to 13 bases. The CDR3 nucleotides read TGTGCCAGCAGGAGGGGGAGAGCGTCCTACGAGCAGTACTTC. Its translation is CASRRGRASYEQYF.

This clonotype was observed at least ten times. This sequence joins TRBV9 and TRBJ2-5; D not certain. Germline values: CDR1 SGDLS, CDR2 YYNGEE. V shed 7 bases and J shed 5 bases, with 9 bases lying between them. The CDR3 extends over 11 amino acids. CDR3 in DNA: TGTGCCAGCGGAACGGAGGAGACCCAGTACTTC. Residues: CASGTEETQYF. The full variable domain, completed using reference TRBV9 and TRBJ2-5, is DSGVTQTPKHLITATGQRVTLRCSPRSGDLSVYWYQQSLDQGLQFLIQYYNGEERAKGNILERFSAQQFPDLHSELNLSSLELGDSALYFCASGTEETQYFGPGTRLLVL.

This clonotype was seen more than once but under ten times. CDR3 protein: CASSLAVSAVSYEQYF. DNA for the CDR3: TGTGCCAGCAGCTTAGCGGTTTCGGCGGTATCCTACGAGCAGTACTTC. The rearrangement joins TRBV7-8 to TRBJ2-7; D gene uncertain. In germline, CDR1 is SGHVS, CDR2 FQNEAQ. V lost 0 bases to trimming and J lost 1 base, with 13 bases between them. The CDR3 spans 16 residues.